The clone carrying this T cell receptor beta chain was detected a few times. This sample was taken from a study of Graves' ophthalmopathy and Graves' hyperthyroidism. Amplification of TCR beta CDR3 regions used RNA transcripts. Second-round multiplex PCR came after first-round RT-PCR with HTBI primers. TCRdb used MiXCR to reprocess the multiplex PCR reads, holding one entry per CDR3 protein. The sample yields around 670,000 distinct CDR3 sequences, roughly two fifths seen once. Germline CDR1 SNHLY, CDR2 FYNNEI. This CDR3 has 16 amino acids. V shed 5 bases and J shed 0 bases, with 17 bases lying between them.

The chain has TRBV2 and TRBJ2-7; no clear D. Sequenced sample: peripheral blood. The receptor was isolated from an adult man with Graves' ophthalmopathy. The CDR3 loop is CASSYPSKASSYEQYF. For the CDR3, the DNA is TGTGCCAGCAGTTACCCCAGCAAGGCAAGCTCCTACGAGCAGTACTTC.